A selection of T cell receptor beta chains follows, all from one sample in a study of cytomegalovirus exposure and HLA in healthy donors. The table came from immunoSEQ multiplex PCR; TCRdb's copy has only in-frame clones and leaves some out. The sample yields roughly 200,000 clones, of which the top ten take up roughly 1.2%. The sample was PBMCs. The receptors derive from a girl aged 2 to 10 in good health and CMV-seropositive. Each CDR3 is given with its conserved first and last residue. The order of the fields is CDR3 protein, CDR3 DNA, D gene, CDR3 length, J gene, V gene. A D gene is named only where the DNA matches it firmly.

CDR3aa: CAWGVGGTNTGELFF
CDR3nt: TGTGCCTGGGGGGTGGGAGGGACGAACACCGGGGAGCTGTTTTTT
d_gene: TRBD2
len: 15
j_gene: TRBJ2-2
v_gene: TRBV30

CDR3aa: CASSLLPGPKGDEQFF
CDR3nt: TGTGCCAGCAGCTTACTCCCGGGCCCTAAAGGGGATGAGCAGTTCTTC
d_gene: .
len: 16
j_gene: TRBJ2-1
v_gene: TRBV7-9

CDR3aa: CASSQGTGDLYGYTF
CDR3nt: TGCGCCAGCAGCCAAGGGACAGGGGACCTCTATGGCTACACCTTC
d_gene: TRBD1
len: 15
j_gene: TRBJ1-2
v_gene: TRBV10-2

CDR3aa: CASSPRGQALNQPQHF
CDR3nt: TGTGCCAGCTCACCGCGAGGACAGGCCCTGAATCAGCCCCAGCATTTT
d_gene: TRBD1
len: 16
j_gene: TRBJ1-5
v_gene: TRBV18

CDR3aa: CASSVERTGELFF
CDR3nt: TGTGCCAGCTCGGTGGAGCGCACCGGGGAGCTGTTTTTT
d_gene: .
len: 13
j_gene: TRBJ2-2
v_gene: TRBV6-6

CDR3aa: CSVDTGGGGYTF
CDR3nt: TGCAGCGTCGACACTGGGGGAGGGGGCTACACCTTC
d_gene: .
len: 12
j_gene: TRBJ1-2
v_gene: TRBV29-1

CDR3aa: CASSPQAGGRDNEQFF
CDR3nt: TGTGCCAGCAGCCCTCAAGCGGGAGGTAGGGACAATGAGCAGTTCTTC
d_gene: TRBD2
len: 16
j_gene: TRBJ2-1
v_gene: TRBV11-2

CDR3aa: CASGNGLASNTGELFF
CDR3nt: TGTGCCAGCGGAAACGGACTAGCGAGTAACACCGGGGAGCTGTTTTTT
d_gene: TRBD2
len: 16
j_gene: TRBJ2-2
v_gene: TRBV28

CDR3aa: CAISEYSGRFGQFF
CDR3nt: TGTGCCATCAGTGAGTATAGCGGGAGATTTGGACAGTTCTTC
d_gene: TRBD2
len: 14
j_gene: TRBJ2-1
v_gene: TRBV10-3

CDR3aa: CASSYFLAGGETQYF
CDR3nt: TGTGCCAGCAGTTACTTCCTAGCGGGAGGAGAGACCCAGTACTTC
d_gene: TRBD2
len: 15
j_gene: TRBJ2-5
v_gene: TRBV6-5

CDR3aa: CASSATLGLAGGDTQYF
CDR3nt: TGTGCCAGCAGCGCAACCCTCGGACTAGCGGGGGGGGATACGCAGTATTTT
d_gene: TRBD2
len: 17
j_gene: TRBJ2-3
v_gene: TRBV7-8

CDR3aa: CASSLGRTEAFF
CDR3nt: TGTGCCAGCAGCTTGGGCAGGACTGAAGCTTTCTTT
d_gene: .
len: 12
j_gene: TRBJ1-1
v_gene: TRBV5-4

CDR3aa: CASSLDRQGGRQFF
CDR3nt: TGTGCCAGCAGCTTAGACCGACAGGGGGGTAGGCAGTTCTTC
d_gene: TRBD1
len: 14
j_gene: TRBJ2-1
v_gene: TRBV7-9

CDR3aa: CASSLGAEQYF
CDR3nt: TGTGCCAGCAGCTTAGGGGCCGAGCAGTACTTC
d_gene: .
len: 11
j_gene: TRBJ2-7
v_gene: TRBV7-9

CDR3aa: CATSREKQGAANYGYTF
CDR3nt: TGTGCCACCAGCAGAGAAAAACAGGGGGCTGCGAACTATGGCTACACCTTC
d_gene: TRBD1
len: 17
j_gene: TRBJ1-2
v_gene: TRBV15

CDR3aa: CSVPTGQRGYTF
CDR3nt: TGCAGCGTCCCTACAGGGCAGAGAGGCTACACCTTC
d_gene: .
len: 12
j_gene: TRBJ1-2
v_gene: TRBV29-1

CDR3aa: CATSRDHSGGVADTQYF
CDR3nt: TGTGCCACCAGCAGAGATCACTCCGGCGGGGTCGCAGATACGCAGTATTTT
d_gene: .
len: 17
j_gene: TRBJ2-3
v_gene: TRBV15

CDR3aa: CASSPRTDYEQYF
CDR3nt: TGTGCCAGCAGCCCTAGGACAGATTACGAGCAGTACTTC
d_gene: .
len: 13
j_gene: TRBJ2-7
v_gene: TRBV5-4

CDR3aa: CASSSWTGKGADTQYF
CDR3nt: TGTGCCAGCAGCTCCTGGACAGGGAAGGGCGCAGATACGCAGTATTTT
d_gene: TRBD1
len: 16
j_gene: TRBJ2-3
v_gene: TRBV7-9

CDR3aa: CASSSFPGQVLGYTF
CDR3nt: TGTGCCAGCAGTTCGTTTCCGGGACAGGTACTTGGCTACACCTTC
d_gene: TRBD1
len: 15
j_gene: TRBJ1-2
v_gene: TRBV6-1

CDR3aa: CASSGQGGGTDTQYF
CDR3nt: TGTGCCAGCAGTGGACAGGGAGGGGGCACAGATACGCAGTATTTT
d_gene: .
len: 15
j_gene: TRBJ2-3
v_gene: TRBV28

CDR3aa: CASSAATSGSHEQFF
CDR3nt: TGTGCCAGCAGCGCTGCTACTAGCGGGAGCCATGAGCAGTTCTTC
d_gene: TRBD2
len: 15
j_gene: TRBJ2-1
v_gene: TRBV9

CDR3aa: CASSAQTSGHSTNTGELFF
CDR3nt: TGTGCCAGCAGCGCTCAGACTAGCGGGCACTCTACGAACACCGGGGAGCTGTTTTTT
d_gene: TRBD2
len: 19
j_gene: TRBJ2-2
v_gene: TRBV7-3

CDR3aa: CASSSDSTSF
CDR3nt: TGTGCCAGCAGTTCCGACTCAACTTCCTTC
d_gene: .
len: 10
j_gene: TRBJ1-2
v_gene: TRBV7-9

CDR3aa: CASSLQPQGTYEQYF
CDR3nt: TGTGCCAGCAGTTTACAACCCCAGGGGACCTACGAGCAGTACTTC
d_gene: .
len: 15
j_gene: TRBJ2-7
v_gene: TRBV27

CDR3aa: CASSATDRDSYTF
CDR3nt: TGTGCCAGTAGTGCCACGGACAGGGACTCCTACACCTTC
d_gene: TRBD1
len: 13
j_gene: TRBJ1-2
v_gene: TRBV19

CDR3aa: CASSQDPGAFTGGSYNEQFF
CDR3nt: TGCGCCAGCAGCCAAGATCCTGGGGCGTTCACAGGGGGGTCCTACAATGAGCAGTTCTTC
d_gene: TRBD1
len: 20
j_gene: TRBJ2-1
v_gene: TRBV4-1

CDR3aa: CASSHQGASDNEQFF
CDR3nt: TGTGCCAGCAGTCATCAGGGGGCATCGGACAATGAGCAGTTCTTC
d_gene: TRBD1
len: 15
j_gene: TRBJ2-1
v_gene: TRBV28